This T cell receptor (beta chain) is drawn from a study of OX40 agonist ivuxolimab in advanced cancers. Germline loops: CDR1 KGHSH, CDR2 LQKENI. CDR3 size: 16 residues. V gave up 3 bases and J gave up 2 bases, with 16 bases separating them. Only in-frame clones appear in the TCRdb table, and some are missing; sequencing was by immunoSEQ multiplex PCR. The top ten clones hold around 3% of a sample with around 60,000 clones, approximately 84% of them seen once. This receptor was identified in an adult with an advanced solid tumor such as melanoma, head and neck, liver or kidney cancer. V is TRBV18 and J is TRBJ2-5, with D possibly being TRBD1 (6 bases). Material: CD4+ or CD8+ T cells sorted from blood, obtained in a trial of the OX40 agonist ivuxolimab. CDR3 protein: CASSPSPTGAQETQYF. CDR3 nucleotides: TGTGCCAGCTCACCCAGCCCGACAGGAGCTCAAGAGACCCAGTACTTC.